The present T cell receptor (beta chain) was sequenced within a study of CD8 T cells in ankylosing spondylitis. Study results and limitations: Peripheral blood samples showed relatively rare disease-linked clones, and these clones were CD8+.

MiXCR was run by TCRdb on the 5' RACE reads, yielding one entry per CDR3 protein. The table has about 240,000 distinct CDR3 sequences, roughly 10% seen once; the top ten hold 6.8%. This clonotype was counted many times. The antigen remains undetermined. Source material: blood, either unsorted or a sorted T cell fraction (not recorded which). The receptor comes from a male donor with ankylosing spondylitis or in good health (not recorded which).

CDR3 sequence (DNA): TGTGCCAGCAGCGTAGTAAGTATGAGGGTTCTCAATCAGCCCCAGCATTTT. Translated, it gives CASSVVSMRVLNQPQHF. The gene calls are TRBV9 and TRBJ1-5; D gene uncertain. Germline V gives CDR1 SGDLS, CDR2 YYNGEE. V was trimmed by 0 bases and J by 3 bases, leaving 16 bases between them. The CDR3 runs 17 residues.